This T cell receptor (beta chain) stems from a study of beta chain features in type 1 diabetes. Study-wide results and caveats: Naive, central memory and Treg TCRB repertoires appeared more alike in patients than in healthy donors.

Expressed TCRB transcripts were sequenced after all isolated RNA was converted to cDNA. Produced via immunoSEQ multiplex PCR; TCRdb's table is partial and in-frame only. This table has roughly 150,000 clones, around 10% appearing once. Naive, central memory, regulatory and stem cell-like memory cells within the CD4+ compartment were sorted using CD45RO/CCR7/CD25/CD127/CD95/CD27. This clone was counted at least ten times. The antigen is undetermined. V was clipped by 4 bases and J by 7 bases, with 18 bases between them. The CDR3 consists of 14 residues. Germline V gene lookup returns CDR1 SGHRS and CDR2 YFSETQ.

What was sequenced was central memory CD4+ T cells from blood. The V and J genes are TRBV5-1 and TRBJ2-7; D ambiguous. This receptor was obtained from a young man in good health. The CDR3 sequence: CASSPLASGWEQYF. For the CDR3, the DNA is TGCGCCAGCAGCCCGTTAGCCTCCGGGTGGGAGCAGTACTTC.